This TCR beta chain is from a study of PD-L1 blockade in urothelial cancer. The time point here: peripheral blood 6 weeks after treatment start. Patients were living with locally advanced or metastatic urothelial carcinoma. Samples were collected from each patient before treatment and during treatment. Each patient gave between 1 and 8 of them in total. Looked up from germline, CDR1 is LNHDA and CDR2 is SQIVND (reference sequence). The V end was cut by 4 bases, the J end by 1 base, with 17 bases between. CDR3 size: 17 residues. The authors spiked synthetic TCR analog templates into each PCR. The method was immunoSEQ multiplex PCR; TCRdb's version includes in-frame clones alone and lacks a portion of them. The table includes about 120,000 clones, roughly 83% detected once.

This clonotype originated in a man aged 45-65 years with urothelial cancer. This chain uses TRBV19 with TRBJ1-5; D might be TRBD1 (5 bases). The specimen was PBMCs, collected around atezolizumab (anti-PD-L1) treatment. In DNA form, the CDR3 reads TGTGCCAGTAGTACAACCCGGCGGGGCTCAAGCAATCAGCCCCAGCATTTT. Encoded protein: CASSTTRRGSSNQPQHF.